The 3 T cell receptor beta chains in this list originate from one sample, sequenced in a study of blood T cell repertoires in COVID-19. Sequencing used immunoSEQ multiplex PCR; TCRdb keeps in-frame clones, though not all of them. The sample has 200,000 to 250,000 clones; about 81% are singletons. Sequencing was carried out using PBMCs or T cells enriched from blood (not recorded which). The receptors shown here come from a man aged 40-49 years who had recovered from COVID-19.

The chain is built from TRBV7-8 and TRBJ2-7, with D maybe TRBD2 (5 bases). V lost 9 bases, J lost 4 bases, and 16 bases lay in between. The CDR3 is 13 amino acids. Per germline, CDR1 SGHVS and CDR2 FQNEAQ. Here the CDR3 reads CARVLCREYEQYF. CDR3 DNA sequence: TGTGCCAGGGTTCTCTGTAGGGAGTACGAGCAGTACTTC.

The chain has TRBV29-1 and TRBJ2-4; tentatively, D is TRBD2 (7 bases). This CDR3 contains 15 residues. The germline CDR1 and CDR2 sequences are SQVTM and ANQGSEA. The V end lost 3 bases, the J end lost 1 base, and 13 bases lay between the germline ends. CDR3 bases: TGCAGCGTTGAGGGGGGGGCTGGGGCCAAAAACATTCAGTACTTC. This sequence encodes CSVEGGAGAKNIQYF.

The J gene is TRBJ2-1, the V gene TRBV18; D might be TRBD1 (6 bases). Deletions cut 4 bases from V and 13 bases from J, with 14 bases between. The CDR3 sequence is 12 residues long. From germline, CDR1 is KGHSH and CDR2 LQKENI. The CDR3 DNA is TGTGCCAGCTCACTCTCACAGGGTTCTCAGTTCTTC. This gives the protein CASSLSQGSQFF.